The 2 T cell receptor beta chains given below trace back to one sample, sequenced in a study of blood T cells in healthy people across ages. The authors ran a second PCR of 7 to 11 cycles using a sample-barcoded 5' primer and a J-beta primer mix. One entry per CDR3 protein, called by TCRdb with MiXCR from the 5' RACE reads. Of around 900,000 distinct CDR3 sequences listed, 29% are singletons. Sequences were obtained from blood. The receptors were sampled from a woman older than 75 in good health.

V gene TRBV27 combines with J gene TRBJ1-1, with D perhaps TRBD1 (6 bases). This CDR3 comprises 15 residues. With 4 bases removed from V and 11 bases from J, the gap between germline ends came to 23 bases. Germline loops: CDR1 MNHEY, CDR2 SMNVEV (reference sequence). CDR3 nucleotides: TGTGCCAGCAGTTCCCCCGGGGGGACAAGGGGACTGGCTTTCTTT. Protein product: CASSSPGGTRGLAFF.

This clonotype was seen at least ten times. V gene TRBV9 combines with J gene TRBJ2-5; D gene unclear. V dropped 0 bases and J dropped 1 base, with 10 bases sitting between them. The CDR3 runs to 15 residues. Germline V gene sequence: CDR1 SGDLS, CDR2 YYNGEE. The CDR3 loop reads CASSVAAGPQETQYF. CDR3 sequence (DNA): TGTGCCAGCAGCGTAGCTGCAGGACCCCAAGAGACCCAGTACTTC.